A selection of T cell receptor beta chains follows, all from one sample in a study of neurological immune-mediated disorders. TCRdb independently ran MiXCR on the 5' RACE reads; one entry per CDR3 protein. The sample lists some 54,000 distinct CDR3 sequences; 9.5% to 12% were seen once. Sequencing was carried out using PBMCs. Receptors originate from a male donor with HTLV-1-associated myelopathy (HAM/TSP). The CDR3 runs from the conserved cysteine through the conserved F or W. The order of the fields is clone size, D gene, J gene, V gene, CDR3 length, CDR3 DNA, CDR3 protein. The D gene is left open where the match is weak. Clone sizes are given selectively: once, few, many, or a class where the clone is expanded.

clone size: few; D gene: -; J gene: TRBJ2-1; V gene: TRBV9; CDR3 length: 18; CDR3 DNA: TGTGCCAGCAGCGTAGCTGGCGGGGCGGGGGCCACCTACAATGAGCAGTTCTTC; CDR3 protein: CASSVAGGAGATYNEQFF
clone size: many; D gene: TRBD2; J gene: TRBJ2-3; V gene: TRBV4-2; CDR3 length: 18; CDR3 DNA: TGTGCCAGCAGCCGAAAGGGTAGCGGGGGTACTAGCACAGATACGCAGTATTTT; CDR3 protein: CASSRKGSGGTSTDTQYF
clone size: many; D gene: -; J gene: TRBJ2-7; V gene: TRBV5-1; CDR3 length: 12; CDR3 DNA: TGCGCCAGCAGCTCGACAGGTGTCGAGCAGTACTTC; CDR3 protein: CASSSTGVEQYF
clone size: many; D gene: -; J gene: TRBJ1-2; V gene: TRBV6-5; CDR3 length: 15; CDR3 DNA: TGTGCCAGCAGTTATCGGCCAGGGGTAGGGTATGGCTACACCTTC; CDR3 protein: CASSYRPGVGYGYTF
clone size: many; D gene: -; J gene: TRBJ2-5; V gene: TRBV20-1; CDR3 length: 14; CDR3 DNA: TGCAGTGCTAGAGATTACAGGGCCTCGAGGACCCAGTACTTC; CDR3 protein: CSARDYRASRTQYF
clone size: many; D gene: TRBD1; J gene: TRBJ1-4; V gene: TRBV6-6; CDR3 length: 14; CDR3 DNA: TGTGCCAGCAGCGGACAGGCAACTAATGAAAAACTGTTTTTT; CDR3 protein: CASSGQATNEKLFF
clone size: many; D gene: -; J gene: TRBJ1-4; V gene: TRBV7-2; CDR3 length: 16; CDR3 DNA: TGTGCCAGCAGCTTCCCAGCGGGGGGGTCAAATGAAAAACTGTTTTTT; CDR3 protein: CASSFPAGGSNEKLFF
clone size: many; D gene: -; J gene: TRBJ2-5; V gene: TRBV20-1; CDR3 length: 11; CDR3 DNA: TGCAGTGCTAGACATGCAGAGACCCAGTACTTC; CDR3 protein: CSARHAETQYF
clone size: few; D gene: TRBD1; J gene: TRBJ2-2; V gene: TRBV5-1; CDR3 length: 16; CDR3 DNA: TGCGCCAGCAGCTGGGAGACAGGGAGGAACACCGGGGAGCTGTTTTTT; CDR3 protein: CASSWETGRNTGELFF
clone size: -; D gene: TRBD1; J gene: TRBJ2-5; V gene: TRBV28; CDR3 length: 15; CDR3 DNA: TGTGCCAGCAGTTTATGGGAGGCAGGGGGAGAGACCCAGTACTTC; CDR3 protein: CASSLWEAGGETQYF
clone size: many; D gene: -; J gene: TRBJ1-4; V gene: TRBV12-3/TRBV12-4; CDR3 length: 15; CDR3 DNA: TGTGCCAGCAGTTTCCGGGACGGCGGTAATGAAAAACTGTTTTTT; CDR3 protein: CASSFRDGGNEKLFF
clone size: many; D gene: TRBD1; J gene: TRBJ1-6; V gene: TRBV29-1; CDR3 length: 14; CDR3 DNA: TGCAGCGTTGGGACAGGGCGAGGAGATTCACCCCTCCACTTT; CDR3 protein: CSVGTGRGDSPLHF
clone size: many; D gene: TRBD2; J gene: TRBJ2-1; V gene: TRBV29-1; CDR3 length: 21; CDR3 DNA: TGCAGCGTTGCACGAAGATCCGGGACTAGCTGGAAATTGATTTCGGGCAATGAGCAGTTCTTC; CDR3 protein: CSVARRSGTSWKLISGNEQFF
clone size: -; D gene: -; J gene: TRBJ2-7; V gene: TRBV7-8; CDR3 length: 11; CDR3 DNA: TGTGCCAGCCTGGGTAGTGACGAGCAGTACTTC; CDR3 protein: CASLGSDEQYF
clone size: many; D gene: -; J gene: TRBJ1-2; V gene: TRBV11-2; CDR3 length: 13; CDR3 DNA: TGTGCCAGCAGCTTACAGCGTCGAAATGGCTACACCTTC; CDR3 protein: CASSLQRRNGYTF
clone size: many; D gene: -; J gene: TRBJ2-7; V gene: TRBV6-2/TRBV6-3; CDR3 length: 12; CDR3 DNA: TGTGCCAGCAGTCAACAGTTCACTTGGCAGTACTTC; CDR3 protein: CASSQQFTWQYF
clone size: many; D gene: -; J gene: TRBJ1-1; V gene: TRBV6-2/TRBV6-3; CDR3 length: 13; CDR3 DNA: TGTGCCAGCAGTCCCAGGCGGAACACTGAAGCTTTCTTT; CDR3 protein: CASSPRRNTEAFF
clone size: many; D gene: TRBD2; J gene: TRBJ2-5; V gene: TRBV3-1; CDR3 length: 14; CDR3 DNA: TGTGCCAGCAGCGACGGGGGGGGTCGGGAGACCCAGTACTTC; CDR3 protein: CASSDGGGRETQYF
clone size: many; D gene: TRBD2; J gene: TRBJ2-3; V gene: TRBV4-1; CDR3 length: 15; CDR3 DNA: TGCGCCAGCAGCCGTAGCGGGACTAGCACAGATACGCAGTATTTT; CDR3 protein: CASSRSGTSTDTQYF
clone size: many; D gene: TRBD2; J gene: TRBJ2-1; V gene: TRBV20-1; CDR3 length: 14; CDR3 DNA: TGCAGTGCTCAAGGGACTAGCGGCCTGTGGGAGCAGTTCTTC; CDR3 protein: CSAQGTSGLWEQFF
clone size: many; D gene: -; J gene: TRBJ2-7; V gene: TRBV5-1; CDR3 length: 14; CDR3 DNA: TGCGCCAGCAGCTTGGTTCACTGGTCCTACGAGCAGTACTTC; CDR3 protein: CASSLVHWSYEQYF
clone size: many; D gene: TRBD1; J gene: TRBJ2-3; V gene: TRBV5-1; CDR3 length: 14; CDR3 DNA: TGCGCCAGCACCTTAGGGGGCGTCGCAGATACGCAGTATTTT; CDR3 protein: CASTLGGVADTQYF
clone size: many; D gene: TRBD1; J gene: TRBJ2-7; V gene: TRBV29-1; CDR3 length: 12; CDR3 DNA: TGCAGCGTGACCGGGACAGGGAATGAGCAGTACTTC; CDR3 protein: CSVTGTGNEQYF
clone size: many; D gene: TRBD1; J gene: TRBJ1-4; V gene: TRBV6-5; CDR3 length: 14; CDR3 DNA: TGTGCCAGCAAACCACAGGGGATTGGGGAAAAACTGTTTTTT; CDR3 protein: CASKPQGIGEKLFF
clone size: many; D gene: TRBD1; J gene: TRBJ2-3; V gene: TRBV27; CDR3 length: 14; CDR3 DNA: TGTGCCAGCAGCCCGGACAGGCTCACAGATACGCAGTATTTT; CDR3 protein: CASSPDRLTDTQYF
clone size: -; D gene: TRBD1; J gene: TRBJ2-6; V gene: TRBV20-1; CDR3 length: 15; CDR3 DNA: TGCAGTGCTAGGACAGGGAACTCTGGGGCCAACGTCCTGACTTTC; CDR3 protein: CSARTGNSGANVLTF
clone size: many; D gene: -; J gene: TRBJ2-4; V gene: TRBV18; CDR3 length: 14; CDR3 DNA: TGTGCCAGCTCACCACCTGGAGGACCGGACATTCAGTACTTC; CDR3 protein: CASSPPGGPDIQYF
clone size: -; D gene: -; J gene: TRBJ2-5; V gene: TRBV5-1; CDR3 length: 13; CDR3 DNA: TGCGCCAGCAGACCTGACAGTCAAGAGATCCAGTACTTC; CDR3 protein: CASRPDSQEIQYF
clone size: many; D gene: TRBD2; J gene: TRBJ2-1; V gene: TRBV5-1; CDR3 length: 17; CDR3 DNA: TGCGCCAGCAGCTTGTCAAGGGTCACTAGCGGGACCAATGAGCAGTTCTTC; CDR3 protein: CASSLSRVTSGTNEQFF
clone size: many; D gene: -; J gene: TRBJ2-7; V gene: TRBV5-1; CDR3 length: 13; CDR3 DNA: TGCGCCAGCAGCCCGACTGATTCCTACGAGCAGTACTTC; CDR3 protein: CASSPTDSYEQYF
clone size: many; D gene: TRBD1; J gene: TRBJ2-7; V gene: TRBV7-8; CDR3 length: 15; CDR3 DNA: TGTGCCAGCAGCTTAGCGGGGACAGCAACCTACGAGCAGTACTTC; CDR3 protein: CASSLAGTATYEQYF
clone size: few; D gene: -; J gene: TRBJ2-7; V gene: TRBV28; CDR3 length: 14; CDR3 DNA: TGTGCCAGCAGTTTACCTGCAAGGTACTACGAGCAGTACTTC; CDR3 protein: CASSLPARYYEQYF